This entry features one TCR beta chain sequence. The data were produced by immunoSEQ multiplex PCR, yet TCRdb's version contains in-frame clones alone and is incomplete. The sample records about 100,000 clones, 85% to 95% being singletons. This entry belongs to a study of T cell changes during pregnancy in multiple sclerosis. V lost 0 bases and J 1 base, leaving 4 bases between the germline ends. This CDR3 comprises 14 residues. Germline values: CDR1 SGHNT, CDR2 YYREEE (reference sequence). The origin of this receptor is a female donor with multiple sclerosis, enrolled in a pregnancy study. Sequencing used peripheral blood, obtained in the second trimester of pregnancy. This chain connects TRBV5-4 to TRBJ2-2; D gene unclear. In nucleotides, the CDR3 is TGTGCCAGCAGCTTGGCCAGGAACACCGGGGAGCTGTTTTTT. Translated, it gives CASSLARNTGELFF.